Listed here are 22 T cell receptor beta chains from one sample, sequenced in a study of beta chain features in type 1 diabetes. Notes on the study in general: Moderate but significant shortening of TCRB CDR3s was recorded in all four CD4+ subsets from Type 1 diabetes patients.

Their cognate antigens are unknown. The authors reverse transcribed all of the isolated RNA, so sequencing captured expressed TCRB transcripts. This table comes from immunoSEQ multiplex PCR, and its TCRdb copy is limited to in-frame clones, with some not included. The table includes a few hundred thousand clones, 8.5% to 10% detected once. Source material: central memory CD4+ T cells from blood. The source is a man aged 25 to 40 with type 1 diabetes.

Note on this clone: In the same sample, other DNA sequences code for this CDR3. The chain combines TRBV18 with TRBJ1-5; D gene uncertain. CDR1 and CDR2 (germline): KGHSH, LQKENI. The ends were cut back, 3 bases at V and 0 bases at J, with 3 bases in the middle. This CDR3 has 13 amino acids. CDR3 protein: CASSPNSNQPQHF. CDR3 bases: TGTGCCAGCTCACCTAATAGCAATCAGCCCCAGCATTTT.

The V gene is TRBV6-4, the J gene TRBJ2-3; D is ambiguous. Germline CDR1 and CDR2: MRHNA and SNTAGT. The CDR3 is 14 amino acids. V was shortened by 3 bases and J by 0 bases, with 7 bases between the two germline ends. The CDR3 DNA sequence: TGTGCCAGCAGTGAGAGATTAAGCACAGATACGCAGTATTTT. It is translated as CASSERLSTDTQYF.

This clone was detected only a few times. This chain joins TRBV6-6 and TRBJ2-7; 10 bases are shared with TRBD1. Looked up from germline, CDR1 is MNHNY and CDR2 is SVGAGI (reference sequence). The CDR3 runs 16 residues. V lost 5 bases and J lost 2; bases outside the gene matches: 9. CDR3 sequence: CASSGTTGQGTYEQYF. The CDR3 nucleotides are TGTGCCAGCAGTGGGACGACGGGACAGGGGACCTACGAGCAGTACTTC.

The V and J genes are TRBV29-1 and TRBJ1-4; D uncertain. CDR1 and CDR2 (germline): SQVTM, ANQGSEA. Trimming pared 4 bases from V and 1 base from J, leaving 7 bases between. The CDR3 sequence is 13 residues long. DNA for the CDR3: TGCAGCGTTGGGTGGATAACTAATGAAAAACTGTTTTTT. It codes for CSVGWITNEKLFF.

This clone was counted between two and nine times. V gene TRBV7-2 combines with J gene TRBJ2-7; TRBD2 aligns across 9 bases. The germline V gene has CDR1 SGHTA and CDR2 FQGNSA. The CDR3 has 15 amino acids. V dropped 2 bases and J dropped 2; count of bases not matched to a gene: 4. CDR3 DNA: TGTGCCAGCAGCTTACTTGGGACTAGCACCTACGAGCAGTACTTC. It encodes CASSLLGTSTYEQYF.

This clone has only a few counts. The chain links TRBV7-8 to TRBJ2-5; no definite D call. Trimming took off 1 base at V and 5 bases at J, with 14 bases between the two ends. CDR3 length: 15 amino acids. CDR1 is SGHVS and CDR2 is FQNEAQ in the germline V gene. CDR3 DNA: TGTGCCAGCAGCTTAGTACTTCACCTCCGGGAGACCCAGTACTTC. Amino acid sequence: CASSLVLHLRETQYF.

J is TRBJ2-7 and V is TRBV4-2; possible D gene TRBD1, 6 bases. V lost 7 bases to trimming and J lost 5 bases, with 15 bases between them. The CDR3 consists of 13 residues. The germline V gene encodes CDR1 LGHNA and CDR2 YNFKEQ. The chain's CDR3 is CASNSFKGDEQYF. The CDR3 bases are TGTGCCAGCAACTCCTTCAAGGGGGACGAGCAGTACTTC.

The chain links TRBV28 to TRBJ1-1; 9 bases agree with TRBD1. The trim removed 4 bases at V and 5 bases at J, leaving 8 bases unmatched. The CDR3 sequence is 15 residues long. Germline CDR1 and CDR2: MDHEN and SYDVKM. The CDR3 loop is CASSSANRGRTEAFF. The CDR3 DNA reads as TGTGCCAGCAGTTCCGCGAACAGGGGGCGTACTGAAGCTTTCTTT. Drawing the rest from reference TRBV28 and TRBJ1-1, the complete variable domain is DVKVTQSSRYLVKRTGEKVFLECVQDMDHENMFWYRQDPGLGLRLIYFSYDVKMKEKGDIPEGYSVSREKKERFSLILESASTNQTSMYLCASSSANRGRTEAFFGQGTRLTVV.

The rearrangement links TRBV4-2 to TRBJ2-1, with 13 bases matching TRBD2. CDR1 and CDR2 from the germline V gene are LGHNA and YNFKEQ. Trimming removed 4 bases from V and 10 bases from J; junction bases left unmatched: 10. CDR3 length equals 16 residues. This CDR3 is CASSPSLGLAGTEQFF. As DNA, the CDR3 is TGTGCCAGCAGCCCAAGCCTGGGACTAGCGGGAACAGAGCAGTTCTTC.

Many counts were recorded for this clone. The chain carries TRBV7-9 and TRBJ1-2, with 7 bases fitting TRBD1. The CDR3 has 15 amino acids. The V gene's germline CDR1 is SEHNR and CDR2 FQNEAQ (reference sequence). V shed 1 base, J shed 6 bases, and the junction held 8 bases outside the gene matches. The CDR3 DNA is TGTGCCAGCAGCTTAGGAACCAAGGGGGCGGATGGCTACACCTTC. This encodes CASSLGTKGADGYTF.

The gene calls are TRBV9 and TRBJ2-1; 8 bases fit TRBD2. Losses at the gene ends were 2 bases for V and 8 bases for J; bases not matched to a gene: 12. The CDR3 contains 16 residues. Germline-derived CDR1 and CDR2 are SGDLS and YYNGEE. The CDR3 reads CASSVGGTRGFDEQFF. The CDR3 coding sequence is TGTGCCAGCAGCGTCGGGGGGACTAGAGGGTTCGATGAGCAGTTCTTC.

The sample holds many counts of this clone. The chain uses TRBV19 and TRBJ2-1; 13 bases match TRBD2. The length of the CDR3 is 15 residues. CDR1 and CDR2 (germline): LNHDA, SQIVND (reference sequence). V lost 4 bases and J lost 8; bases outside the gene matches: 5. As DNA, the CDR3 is TGTGCCAGTAGTACAAGACTAGCGGGAGGTGATGAGCAGTTCTTC. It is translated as CASSTRLAGGDEQFF. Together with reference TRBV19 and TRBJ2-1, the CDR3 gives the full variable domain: DGGITQSPKYLFRKEGQNVTLSCEQNLNHDAMYWYRQDPGQGLRLIYYSQIVNDFQKGDIAEGYSVSREKKESFPLTVTSAQKNPTAFYLCASSTRLAGGDEQFFGPGTRLTVL.

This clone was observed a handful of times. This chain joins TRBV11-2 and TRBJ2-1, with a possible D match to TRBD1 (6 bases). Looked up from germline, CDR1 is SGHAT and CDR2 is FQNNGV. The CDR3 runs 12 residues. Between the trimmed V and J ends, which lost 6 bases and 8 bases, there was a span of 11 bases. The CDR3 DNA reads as TGTGCCAGCAGTCAACAGGGACATGAGCAGTTCTTC. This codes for CASSQQGHEQFF.

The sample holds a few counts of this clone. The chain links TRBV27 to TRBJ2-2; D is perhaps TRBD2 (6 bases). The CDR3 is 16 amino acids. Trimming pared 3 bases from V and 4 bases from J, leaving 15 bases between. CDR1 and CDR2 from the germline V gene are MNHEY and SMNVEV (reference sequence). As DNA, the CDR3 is TGTGCCAGCAGTTTCTCGTTACCGGGAGTCACCGGGGAGCTGTTTTTT. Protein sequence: CASSFSLPGVTGELFF.

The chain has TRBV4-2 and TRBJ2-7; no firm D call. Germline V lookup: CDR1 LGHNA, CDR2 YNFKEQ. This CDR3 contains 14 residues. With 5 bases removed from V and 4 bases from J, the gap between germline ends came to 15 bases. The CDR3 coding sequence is TGTGCCAGCAGCTTAATCGCAGCCACTTACGAGCAGTACTTC. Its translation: CASSLIAATYEQYF.

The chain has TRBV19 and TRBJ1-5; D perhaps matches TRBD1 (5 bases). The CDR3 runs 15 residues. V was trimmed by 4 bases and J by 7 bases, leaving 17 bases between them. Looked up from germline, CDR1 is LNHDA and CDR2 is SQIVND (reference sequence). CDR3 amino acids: CASSTNTGGRQPQHF. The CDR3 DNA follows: TGTGCCAGTAGTACCAATACAGGAGGGCGGCAGCCCCAGCATTTT.

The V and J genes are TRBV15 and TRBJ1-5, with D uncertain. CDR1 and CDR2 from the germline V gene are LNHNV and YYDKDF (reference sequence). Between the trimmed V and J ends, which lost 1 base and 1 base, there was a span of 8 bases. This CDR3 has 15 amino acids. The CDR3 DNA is TGTGCCACCAGCAGAGTGGCCAAGAGCAATCAGCCCCAGCATTTT. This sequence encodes CATSRVAKSNQPQHF.

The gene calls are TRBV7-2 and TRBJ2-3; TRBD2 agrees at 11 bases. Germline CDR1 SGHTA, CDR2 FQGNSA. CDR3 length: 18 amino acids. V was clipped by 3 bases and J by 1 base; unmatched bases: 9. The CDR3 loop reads CASSFRLAGRLGTDTQYF. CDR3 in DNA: TGTGCCAGCAGCTTTAGACTAGCGGGAAGGTTGGGCACAGATACGCAGTATTTT. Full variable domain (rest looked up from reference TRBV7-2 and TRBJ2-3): GAGVSQSPSNKVTEKGKDVELRCDPISGHTALYWYRQSLGQGLEFLIYFQGNSAPDKSGLPSDRFSAERTGGSVSTLTIQRTQQEDSAVYLCASSFRLAGRLGTDTQYFGPGTRLTVL.

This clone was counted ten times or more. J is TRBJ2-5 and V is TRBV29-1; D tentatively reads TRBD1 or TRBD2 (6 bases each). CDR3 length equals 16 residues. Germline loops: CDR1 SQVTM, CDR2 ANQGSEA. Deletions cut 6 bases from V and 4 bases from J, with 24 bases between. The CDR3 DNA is TGCAGCGTGGGGGGCGGTGGGCAGACAGCCCGAGAGACCCAGTACTTC. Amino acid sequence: CSVGGGGQTARETQYF.

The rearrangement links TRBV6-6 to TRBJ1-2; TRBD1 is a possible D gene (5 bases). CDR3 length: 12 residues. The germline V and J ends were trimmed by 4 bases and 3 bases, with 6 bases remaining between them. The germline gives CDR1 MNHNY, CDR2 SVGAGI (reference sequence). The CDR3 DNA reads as TGTGCCAGCAGTTCAGGGTACTATGGCTACACCTTC. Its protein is CASSSGYYGYTF.

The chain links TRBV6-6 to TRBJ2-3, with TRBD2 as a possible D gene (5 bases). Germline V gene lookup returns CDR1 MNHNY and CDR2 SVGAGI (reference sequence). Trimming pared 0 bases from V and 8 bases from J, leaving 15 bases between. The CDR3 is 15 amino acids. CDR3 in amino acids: CASSYSRGLSGTQYF. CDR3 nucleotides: TGTGCCAGCAGTTACTCGAGAGGGTTGAGCGGTACGCAGTATTTT.

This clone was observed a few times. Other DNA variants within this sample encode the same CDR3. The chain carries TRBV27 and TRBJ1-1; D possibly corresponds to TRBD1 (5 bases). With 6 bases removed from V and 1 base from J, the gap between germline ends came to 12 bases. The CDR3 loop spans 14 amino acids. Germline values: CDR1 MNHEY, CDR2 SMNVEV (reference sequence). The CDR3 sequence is CASRGRGGNTEAFF. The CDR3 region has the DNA TGTGCCAGCAGAGGCCGGGGCGGGAACACTGAAGCTTTCTTT.